This TCR beta chain was captured by sequencing in a study of T cells in Graves' hyperthyroidism and ophthalmopathy. Germline V gene sequence: CDR1 SQVTM, CDR2 ANQGSEA. This CDR3 has 12 amino acids. V gave up 4 bases and J gave up 4 bases; unmatched junction bases: 3. From RNA transcripts, TCR beta CDR3 regions were amplified. TCR CDR3 regions were first amplified by RT-PCR with HTBI primers. TCRdb called the multiplex PCR reads again in MiXCR, with one record for every CDR3 protein. The sample holds 300,000 to 350,000 distinct CDR3 sequences; 15% to 20% are singletons and the top ten take around 15%. This clonotype was seen more than once but under ten times. Ophthalmopathy in the patients scored at least 3 on Clinical Activity Score and at least 4 on NOSPECS grade, lasting under 3 months. Exclusions: uncontrolled infection, other autoimmune disease, pregnancy, lactation. PBMCs stemmed from under 11 ml fresh peripheral blood.

Sequencing input: blood. The clonotype comes from a woman in her 40s with Graves' ophthalmopathy. The chain uses TRBV29-1 and TRBJ2-7, with 8 bases matching TRBD1. This chain's CDR3 is CSVGQGFYEQYF. The CDR3 region has the DNA TGCAGCGTTGGACAGGGGTTTTACGAGCAGTACTTC.